The entry below gives a single T cell receptor (beta chain) sequence along with its context. The specificity of this receptor is unknown. No base quality information exists; no much larger clone differs at one position. The V and J ends are trimmed by 7 bases and 3 bases, leaving 12 bases between them. From the cysteine up to the phenylalanine, the CDR3 has a length of 14 residues. The CDR3 DNA has 42 bases and is translated from base 1. The germline V gene specifies ENHRY as CDR1 and SYGVKD as CDR2. What this sample's time point label stands for: pre-sensitization, week 0. This specimen's treatment or condition label, interpreted: therapeutic diphenylcyclopropenone sensitization with weekly scalp DPC. At every patch-test visit, the blood draw took place before the patch test was put on. Patients were eligible if aged 18 to 70, diagnosed with alopecia and judged suitable for DPC therapy, and pregnant patients were excluded. Total RNA was extracted from unfractionated whole blood collected in Tempus Blood RNA tubes.

The method was RACE. Sequenced using a NextSeq 500. Library preparation attached unique molecular identifiers to individual cDNA molecules for quantitative, reproducible TCR counting. Each blood RNA sample was used to sequence both TCR alpha and TCR beta chains. The paper's processing steps were these. Samples had a median of about 96,000 TCRs, with a range from about 23,224 to 750,000. The Decombinator software suite was used to annotate V, J and CDR3 in the TCR reads. Every sample was subsampled to the same number of TCRs (28,000) for the PS versus PT1 abundance plots. Expanded TCRs were defined as absent before sensitization and observed at least eight times at the 2-week time point. Through fastp at Q25 and MiXCR, TCRdb rebuilt clones from the public reads, retaining in-frame beta chains. When rows share a CDR3 protein, they turn into one entry using the most common DNA and genes. The V and J calls were not made by the authors but by TCRdb's processing. Here the sample has 250,000 or so distinct CDR3 sequences; about 9% occur a single time. The leading ten clones occupy about 2.5% of the sample.

This sample is drawn from a study of human T cells and chemical hapten exposure (dated by TCRdb to about 2021). Turning to the overall study: For sensitization, 2% DPC in acetone was applied to a roughly 2 cm by roughly 2 cm area of upper inner arm skin. Weekly therapeutic DPC doses were additionally applied to the scalp of patients throughout the roughly 26-week study period. Patch testing was done on the upper back using Finn chambers containing 0.01% DPC, and results were scored after 6 days according to International Contact Dermatitis Research Group standards. Most of the patients in the cohort were female, and the cohort covered alopecia areata with under or over 50% scalp involvement, alopecia totalis and alopecia universalis. The libraries were sequenced as a pool, and the TCR yield per sample differed mostly because of small variations in library volumes within the pool. In alopecia patients, the study followed how the peripheral blood TCR repertoire changed in vivo over primary and secondary sensitization to diphenylcyclopropenone (DPC), a hapten. Blood was sampled from patients pre-sensitization (week 0) and at 2, 6 and about 24 weeks after DPC sensitization. Blood for TCR sequencing was provided by twenty-nine alopecia patients at one to four time points (pre-sensitization, 2, 6 and 24 weeks).

Paper-wide results and their limitations: After repeated subsampling, changes were observed in the strength of the expansion versus patch-test correlation and in the threshold at which the correlation became significant. Significantly more large CDR3 similarity clusters were formed by expanded TCRs than by pre-sensitization or healthy control sets, consistent with antigen-driven responses. DPC sensitization did not change the number of TCRs with a frequency above 1 in 1000, and there was no evidence of changes in global repertoire structure. All patients had alopecia, a presumed autoimmune disease, so their immune response might differ from that of healthy individuals. Patch test score was positively correlated with the number of PT1 expanded TCRs, with significance at thresholds 8, 16 and 32 but not at 4.

This clonotype was obtained from a woman aged 40 to 50 with alopecia areata. Some clones in this sample may be carry-over from other donors' samples. Recombination connected TRBV10-3 to TRBJ2-2, and possibly TRBD2, on 5 matching bases. Specimen: whole blood, collected in connection with sensitization to the hapten diphenylcyclopropenone (DPC). The sequenced DNA is TGTGCCATCAAGGCAAGGCGGGACACCGGGGAGCTGTTTTTT. Its amino acids are CAIKARRDTGELFF.